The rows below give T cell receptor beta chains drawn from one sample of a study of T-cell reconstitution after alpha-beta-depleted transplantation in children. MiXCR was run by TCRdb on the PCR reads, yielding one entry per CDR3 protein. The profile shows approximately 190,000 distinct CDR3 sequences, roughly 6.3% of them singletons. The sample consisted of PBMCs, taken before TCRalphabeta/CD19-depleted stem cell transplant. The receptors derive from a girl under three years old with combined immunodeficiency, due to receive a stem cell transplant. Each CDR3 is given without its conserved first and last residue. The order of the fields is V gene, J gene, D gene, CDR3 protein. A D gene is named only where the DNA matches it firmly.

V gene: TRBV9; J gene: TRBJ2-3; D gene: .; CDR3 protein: ASSVGIMDNTDTQY
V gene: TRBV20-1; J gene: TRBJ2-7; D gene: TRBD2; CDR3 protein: SARAGGTGYEQY
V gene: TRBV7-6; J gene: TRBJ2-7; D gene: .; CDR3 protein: ASSLGPEDYEQY
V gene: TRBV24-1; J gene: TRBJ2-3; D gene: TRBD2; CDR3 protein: ATSDSSGGAWMADTQY
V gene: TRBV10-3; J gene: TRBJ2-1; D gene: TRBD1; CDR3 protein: AITGGAEDEQF
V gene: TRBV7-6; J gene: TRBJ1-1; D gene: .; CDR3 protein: ASSPGFPTEAF
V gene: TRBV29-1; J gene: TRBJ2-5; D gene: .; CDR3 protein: SVETGETQY
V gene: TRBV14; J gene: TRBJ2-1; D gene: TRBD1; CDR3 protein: ASRPDRGPYNEQF
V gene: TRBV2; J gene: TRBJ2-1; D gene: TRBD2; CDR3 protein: AITSGSGGEQF
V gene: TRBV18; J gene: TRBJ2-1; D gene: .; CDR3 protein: ASSPRLVMMAGVAHEQF
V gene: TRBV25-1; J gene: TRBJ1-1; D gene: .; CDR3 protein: ASSHTASNTEAF
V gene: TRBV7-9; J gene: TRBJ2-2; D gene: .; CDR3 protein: ASSDPSRYTGELF
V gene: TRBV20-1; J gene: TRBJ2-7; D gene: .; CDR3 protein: SARDRLAYEQY
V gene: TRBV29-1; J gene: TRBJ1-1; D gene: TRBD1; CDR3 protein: SVLPLTGDFAAF
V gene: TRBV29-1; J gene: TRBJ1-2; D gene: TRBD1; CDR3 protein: SSSPGQGVNGYT
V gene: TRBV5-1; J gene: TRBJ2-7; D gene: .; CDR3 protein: ASSLGWGSYEQY
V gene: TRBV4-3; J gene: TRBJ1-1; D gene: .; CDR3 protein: ASSQVGTANTEAF
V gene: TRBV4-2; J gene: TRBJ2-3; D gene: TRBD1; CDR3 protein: ASSYAGTGYRDTQY
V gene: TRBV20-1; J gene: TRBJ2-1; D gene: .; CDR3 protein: SARGFGGGSPLYNEQF
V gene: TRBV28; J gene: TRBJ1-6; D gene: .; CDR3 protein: ASGRGAPSPLH
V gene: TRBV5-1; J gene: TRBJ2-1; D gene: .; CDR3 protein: ASSSVMYEQF
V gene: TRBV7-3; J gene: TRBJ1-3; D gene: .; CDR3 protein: ASSLAYGNTIY
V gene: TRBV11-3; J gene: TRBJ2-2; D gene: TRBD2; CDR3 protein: ASSLASGASTGELF
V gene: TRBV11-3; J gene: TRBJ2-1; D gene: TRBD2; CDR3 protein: ASSLARRGGDNEQF
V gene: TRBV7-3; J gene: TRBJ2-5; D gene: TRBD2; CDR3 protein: ASSLTSGGAGETQY
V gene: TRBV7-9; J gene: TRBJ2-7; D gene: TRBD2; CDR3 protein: ASSIGTSGTYEQY
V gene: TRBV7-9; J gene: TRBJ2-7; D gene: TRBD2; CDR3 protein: ASSPGASGRNEQY
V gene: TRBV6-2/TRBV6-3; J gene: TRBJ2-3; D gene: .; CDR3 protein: ASSHLHLTDTQY
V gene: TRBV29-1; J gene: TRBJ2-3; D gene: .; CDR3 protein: SVEFDSTDTQY
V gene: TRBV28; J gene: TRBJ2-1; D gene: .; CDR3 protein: ASSLLVSNEQF